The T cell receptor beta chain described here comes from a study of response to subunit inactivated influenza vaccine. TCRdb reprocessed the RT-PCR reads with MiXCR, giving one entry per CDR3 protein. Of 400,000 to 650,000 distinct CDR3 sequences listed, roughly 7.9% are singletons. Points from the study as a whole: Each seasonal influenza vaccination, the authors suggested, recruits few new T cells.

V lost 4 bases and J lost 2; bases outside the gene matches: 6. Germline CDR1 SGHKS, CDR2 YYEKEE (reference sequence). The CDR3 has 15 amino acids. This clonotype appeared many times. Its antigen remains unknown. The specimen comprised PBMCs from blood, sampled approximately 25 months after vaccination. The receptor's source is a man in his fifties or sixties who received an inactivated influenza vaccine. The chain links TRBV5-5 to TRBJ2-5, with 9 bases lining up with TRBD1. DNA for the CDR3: TGTGCCAGCAGCATCAACAGGGGGCCACAAGAGACCCAGTACTTC. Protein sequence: CASSINRGPQETQYF.